This T cell receptor beta chain was obtained from a study of early T cells in non-severe SARS-CoV-2 infection. Whole-study context: Sequencing used unsorted whole-blood bulk RNA, so chains lack pairing. Study-wide results and caveats: VDJdb matches were skewed toward anti-spike CD8 T cell responses.

Molecules of cDNA were individually given unique molecular identifiers that were attached to them. TCRdb re-called the 5' RACE reads with MiXCR, one entry per CDR3 protein. The repertoire has under 50,000 distinct CDR3 sequences, about 25% of them found once; the top ten carry roughly 4.2%. Regarding this clonotype: The antigen is unknown.

From germline, CDR1 is MNHEY and CDR2 SVGAGI. Deletions cut 6 bases from V and 5 bases from J, with 15 bases between. The CDR3 runs 14 residues. The receptor was isolated from an adult who was a healthcare worker with PCR-confirmed SARS-CoV-2 infection or an uninfected control (not recorded which). The sample consisted of whole blood, taken at baseline. The chain is built from TRBV6-5 and TRBJ2-3; D is unclear. The CDR3 coding sequence is TGTGCCAGCAGCCCACTTGGTTCAGGAGATACGCAGTATTTT. Amino acid sequence: CASSPLGSGDTQYF.